This TCR beta chain was profiled in a study of T-cell reconstitution after alpha-beta-depleted transplantation in children. J lost 10 bases, V lost 7 bases, and 13 bases had no gene match. This CDR3 contains 14 residues. In germline, CDR1 is SGHRS, CDR2 YFSETQ. During its preparation, the TCRbeta library received unique molecular identifiers. TCRdb reprocessed the PCR reads via MiXCR and lists one record per CDR3 protein. The top ten clones hold roughly 2.7% of a sample with 200,000 to 300,000 distinct CDR3 sequences, roughly 25% of them seen once. General observations from the study: After transplant, high TCRbeta diversity at day 60 in some patients arose from surviving recipient T cells and thymic progenitors. T-cell numbers and diversity, one year after transplant, stemmed largely from T cells that were newly produced. In patients about two months after transplant, alpha-beta T cells reportedly arose from several hundred expanded graft clones.

This clonotype has ten or more counts. Its antigen is as yet unknown. The sequencing here drew on PBMCs, taken before TCRalphabeta/CD19-depleted stem cell transplant. This TCR came from a girl under 10 years old with Fanconi anemia, due to receive a stem cell transplant. J is TRBJ2-1 and V is TRBV5-1; 8 nucleotides line up with TRBD1. The CDR3 protein is CASRSQGAHEEQFF. Here the CDR3 DNA reads TGCGCCAGCCGAAGCCAGGGGGCACATGAGGAGCAGTTCTTC.